This is a list of T cell receptor beta chains from one sample in a study of T cells in Graves' hyperthyroidism and ophthalmopathy. MiXCR was run by TCRdb on the multiplex PCR reads, yielding one entry per CDR3 protein. The profile shows over 500,000 distinct CDR3 sequences, about 16% of them singletons. Sample: blood. The receptors were gathered from a woman younger than 45 with Graves' ophthalmopathy. CDR3s leave out the opening cysteine and the closing phenylalanine or tryptophan. The order of the fields is V gene, CDR3 protein.

V gene: TRBV5-4
CDR3 protein: ASSGDRFETQY

V gene: TRBV5-1
CDR3 protein: ASSVISSGQETQY

V gene: TRBV5-1
CDR3 protein: ASTEQGIGEKLF

V gene: TRBV29-1
CDR3 protein: SVRAGGSSYEQY

V gene: TRBV15
CDR3 protein: ATSSRTGFLIQY

V gene: TRBV11-1
CDR3 protein: ASSSYRDTSPEAF

V gene: TRBV20-1
CDR3 protein: SARGTSGSTTDTQY

V gene: TRBV15
CDR3 protein: ATSRAPAGGGEQY

V gene: TRBV7-9
CDR3 protein: ASSLALETGQRQY

V gene: TRBV29-1
CDR3 protein: SVAEQGWEKLF

V gene: TRBV6-2/TRBV6-3
CDR3 protein: ASSYSFSEEGTHKETQY

V gene: TRBV18
CDR3 protein: ASSPPWQGYEQY

V gene: TRBV3-1
CDR3 protein: ASSESGSSYEQY

V gene: TRBV11-2
CDR3 protein: ASSLGLVTAKNNEQF

V gene: TRBV4-3
CDR3 protein: ASSQDTGRDEQF

V gene: TRBV7-3
CDR3 protein: ASSSSGRRAGELF

V gene: TRBV28
CDR3 protein: ASQTDRVVSYEQY

V gene: TRBV28
CDR3 protein: ASSLADSPWH

V gene: TRBV5-1
CDR3 protein: ASSFRTKTDTQY

V gene: TRBV7-2
CDR3 protein: ASSSVMNNEQF

V gene: TRBV27
CDR3 protein: ASSLQPPGGAGELF

V gene: TRBV28
CDR3 protein: ASSIISLAGPEQY

V gene: TRBV7-8
CDR3 protein: ASSWGATNEKLF

V gene: TRBV9
CDR3 protein: ASSADRVNTEKLF

V gene: TRBV12-3/TRBV12-4
CDR3 protein: ASSFVGLIYEQY

V gene: TRBV6-2/TRBV6-3
CDR3 protein: ASSYPGSYNEQF

V gene: TRBV24-1
CDR3 protein: ATSDQHYNEQF

V gene: TRBV18
CDR3 protein: ASSPAEYEQY

V gene: TRBV20-1
CDR3 protein: SASGQRMFSTDTQY

V gene: TRBV7-3
CDR3 protein: ASSLVSGRSSSYEQY

V gene: TRBV20-1
CDR3 protein: SAPLRRPGQGRSTDTQY

V gene: TRBV28
CDR3 protein: ASRSPGPRPEQF

V gene: TRBV12-3/TRBV12-4
CDR3 protein: ASSSSGQGFTSTDTQY

V gene: TRBV29-1
CDR3 protein: SAGWGEQF

V gene: TRBV9
CDR3 protein: ASSVGATGGEQY

V gene: TRBV3-1
CDR3 protein: ASSQTPGGRLTGELF

V gene: TRBV2
CDR3 protein: ASKEGTGTYEQY

V gene: TRBV27
CDR3 protein: ASSQIAGETYEQY

V gene: TRBV30
CDR3 protein: AWSVRGNGYT

V gene: TRBV7-2
CDR3 protein: ASSWDGNNSPLH

V gene: TRBV30
CDR3 protein: AWNILAGPDTQY

V gene: TRBV20-1
CDR3 protein: SASSSGSSLTDTQY

V gene: TRBV6-5
CDR3 protein: ASSSQGHGEAF

V gene: TRBV5-4
CDR3 protein: ASSSIRELF

V gene: TRBV3-1
CDR3 protein: ASSPGIPTEAF

V gene: TRBV15
CDR3 protein: ATSSQDRGQETQY

V gene: TRBV27
CDR3 protein: ASSFREGNEQF